Below, 23 T cell receptor beta chains from the same sample are listed, as sequenced in a study of blood T cell repertoires in COVID-19. The table came from immunoSEQ multiplex PCR; TCRdb's copy has only in-frame clones and leaves some out. Among 200,000 to 250,000 clones listed, 89% were seen once. The sequenced sample consisted of peripheral blood. The receptor source for this set is a middle-aged woman with acute or convalescent COVID-19.

The table lists this clone with a few counts. The chain has TRBV7-2 and TRBJ1-5, with 8 bases fitting TRBD1. V gave up 5 bases and J gave up 4 bases; unmatched junction bases: 10. CDR3 length: 16 residues. Germline values: CDR1 SGHTA, CDR2 FQGNSA. The CDR3 nucleotides read TGTGCCAGCAGCCGGTCAGTAGGGACAGGAAATCAGCCCCAGCATTTT. Protein sequence: CASSRSVGTGNQPQHF.

The gene calls are TRBV18 and TRBJ1-5; TRBD1 matches 8 bases. The trim removed 2 bases at V and 7 bases at J, leaving 10 bases unmatched. Germline V lookup: CDR1 KGHSH, CDR2 LQKENI. CDR3 size: 16 residues. The CDR3: CASSPTRSGGDQPQHF. The CDR3 DNA sequence: TGTGCCAGCTCACCAACTCGATCAGGGGGCGACCAGCCCCAGCATTTT. The variable domain in full, with the rest retrieved from reference TRBV18 and TRBJ1-5, is NAGVMQNPRHLVRRRGQEARLRCSPMKGHSHVYWYRQLPEEGLKFMVYLQKENIIDESGMPKERFSAEFPKEGPSILRIQQVVRGDSAAYFCASSPTRSGGDQPQHFGDGTRLSIL.

The CDR3 DNA is TGTGCCAGCGGGGCGTCTAGCGGTAAAGATTACGAGCAGTACGTC. It is translated as CASGASSGKDYEQYV. V and J are TRBV6-5 and TRBJ2-7, with TRBD2 identical over 7 bases. Germline-derived CDR1 and CDR2 are MNHEY and SVGAGI. Germline trimming cut 8 bases from V and 4 bases from J; bases unmatched to any gene: 14. CDR3 size: 15 residues.

CDR3 in amino acids: CASRPGGTAFTEAFF. CDR3 nucleotides: TGTGCCAGCAGACCGGGGGGGACAGCTTTCACTGAAGCTTTCTTT. The V call is TRBV27, the J call TRBJ1-1; 7 positions agree with TRBD1. The CDR3 has 15 residues. V lost 6 bases, J lost 4 bases, and 11 bases stayed unmatched. Germline CDR1 reads MNHEY; CDR2 reads SMNVEV (reference sequence).

This chain joins TRBV5-1 and TRBJ1-3; TRBD1 might be the D (5 bases). The CDR3 length is 16 residues. V was trimmed by 0 bases and J by 3 bases, leaving 13 bases between them. The germline CDR1 and CDR2 sequences are SGHRS and YFSETQ. The CDR3 region has the DNA TGCGCCAGCAGCTTGGCCGGCAGGGAATATGGAAACACCATATATTTT. Translated: CASSLAGREYGNTIYF.

This clone was observed a few times. The chain has TRBV3-1 (or the pseudogene TRBV3-2) and TRBJ2-3, with TRBD2 matching 15 bases. The germline CDR1 and CDR2 sequences are LGHDT and YNNKEL (reference sequence). With V trimmed by 4 bases and J by 7 bases, 12 bases remained unmatched. The CDR3 totals 18 residues. The CDR3 reads CASSRSGLAGGGRYTQYF. DNA of the CDR3: TGTGCCAGCAGCCGATCGGGACTAGCGGGGGGCGGGAGGTATACGCAGTATTTT.

V gene TRBV21-1 combines with J gene TRBJ1-1; TRBD1 is the table's D call and was not checked against the DNA. TRBV21-1 is classified as a pseudogene. The CDR3 totals 18 residues. This CDR3 reads CASSKERADREAINGAFF. In nucleotides, the CDR3 is TGTGCCAGCAGCAAAGAGAGGGCCGACAGGGAGGCCATTAACGGAGCTTTCTTT.

V gene TRBV4-1 combines with J gene TRBJ2-2; 9 bases agree with TRBD1. Looked up from germline, CDR1 is MGHRA and CDR2 is YSYEKL. The CDR3 consists of 17 residues. Trimming cost V 4 bases and J 7 bases; bases outside gene matches: 13. The CDR3 DNA reads as TGCGCCAGCAGCCCTCGACTAACAGGGGGCCTTGACGGGGAGCTGTTTTTT. Translating it yields CASSPRLTGGLDGELFF.

This clone was recorded at least ten times. The chain couples TRBV10-1 to TRBJ1-1, with a possible D match to TRBD1 (5 bases). V was shortened by 7 bases and J by 1 base, with 19 bases between the two germline ends. This CDR3 has 16 amino acids. CDR1 and CDR2 (germline): WNHNN, SYGVQD (reference sequence). CDR3 bases: TGCGCCAGCACGAACAGGACCGCGCTTACGAACACTGAAGCTTTCTTT. Its protein product is CASTNRTALTNTEAFF.

The chain employs TRBV12-3 or TRBV12-4 and TRBJ2-1; D perhaps matches TRBD2 (6 bases). V was shortened by 10 bases and J by 9 bases, with 19 bases between the two germline ends. The CDR3 has 13 residues. CDR3 in DNA: TGTGCCATGGGCCGTTCGGGGGTGTTTGAGCAGTTCTTC. It translates to CAMGRSGVFEQFF.

The chain has TRBV9 and TRBJ2-3; 12 bases line up with TRBD2. The germline gives CDR1 SGDLS, CDR2 YYNGEE. The CDR3 contains 16 residues. V lost 4 bases to trimming and J lost 6 bases; unmatched junction nucleotides: 9. The CDR3 protein is CASSPRTSGAGDTQYF. CDR3 nucleotides: TGTGCCAGCAGCCCAAGGACTAGCGGGGCCGGGGATACGCAGTATTTT.

V is TRBV9 and J is TRBJ2-5; TRBD2 is a possible D gene (6 bases). V shed 4 bases and J shed 1 base, with 11 bases lying between them. Germline CDR1 SGDLS, CDR2 YYNGEE. The CDR3 covers 14 residues. The CDR3 DNA follows: TGTGCCAGCAGCTCGACCGGGGGCCAAGAGACCCAGTACTTC. Amino acid sequence: CASSSTGGQETQYF.

V and J are TRBV9 and TRBJ2-3; 8 bases are a match to TRBD2. Per germline, CDR1 SGDLS and CDR2 YYNGEE. CDR3 length: 18 residues. The V and J ends lost 3 bases and 1 base, in that order; junction bases with no gene match: 13. This chain's CDR3 is CASSARVSGGPGTDTQYF. The CDR3 nucleotides are TGTGCCAGCAGCGCGCGTGTGTCGGGGGGGCCGGGCACAGATACGCAGTATTTT. Filled out from reference TRBV9 and TRBJ2-3, the complete variable domain reads DSGVTQTPKHLITATGQRVTLRCSPRSGDLSVYWYQQSLDQGLQFLIQYYNGEERAKGNILERFSAQQFPDLHSELNLSSLELGDSALYFCASSARVSGGPGTDTQYFGPGTRLTVL.

The chain uses TRBV24-1 and TRBJ1-1; no clear D gene. V lost 6 bases, J lost 7 bases, and 14 bases lay in between. From germline, CDR1 is KGHDR and CDR2 SFDVKD. CDR3 length: 13 amino acids. CDR3 loop: CATSQNSQDEAFF. The CDR3 DNA is TGTGCCACCAGTCAGAACAGCCAGGATGAAGCTTTCTTT.

The CDR3 loop reads CASSLAGGRGHYGYTF. The CDR3 bases are TGTGCCAGCAGCTTAGCAGGGGGCAGAGGGCACTATGGCTACACCTTC. The V call is TRBV7-2, the J call TRBJ1-2; TRBD1 aligns across 7 bases. V lost 0 bases, J lost 3 bases, and 7 bases stayed unmatched. The CDR3 is 16 amino acids. Germline CDR1 is SGHTA and CDR2 is FQGNSA.

This clone was observed once. The chain has TRBV9 and TRBJ2-5; 10 bases fit TRBD1. From germline, CDR1 is SGDLS and CDR2 YYNGEE. J lost 9 bases, V lost 3 bases, and 5 bases had no gene match. The CDR3 covers 13 residues. The CDR3 loop reads CASSGDRGRAQYF. In nucleotides, the CDR3 is TGTGCCAGCAGCGGGGACAGGGGACGAGCCCAGTACTTC.

The rearrangement joins TRBV5-1 to TRBJ1-1, with D possibly TRBD1 on 6 matching bases. V lost 2 bases to trimming and J lost 0 bases, with 14 bases between them. Looked up from germline, CDR1 is SGHRS and CDR2 is YFSETQ. This CDR3 has 16 residues. CDR3 sequence reads: CASSFNRVGVNTEAFF. The CDR3 bases are TGCGCCAGCAGCTTTAACAGGGTAGGCGTGAACACTGAAGCTTTCTTT.

CDR3 in amino acids: CASSQAGTSGVLNTQYF. As DNA, the CDR3 is TGTGCCAGCAGCCAGGCGGGGACTAGCGGGGTACTGAATACGCAGTATTTT. J is TRBJ2-3 and V is TRBV3-1 (or the pseudogene TRBV3-2); TRBD2 aligns across 13 bases. V lost 3 bases and J lost 7; bases outside the gene matches: 10. The CDR3 length is 17 residues. CDR1 and CDR2 from the germline V gene are LGHDT and YNNKEL (reference sequence).

The chain uses TRBV19 and TRBJ1-6; possibly TRBD1 for D (6 bases). The length of the CDR3 is 13 residues. Germline V gives CDR1 LNHDA, CDR2 SQIVND (reference sequence). V was cut by 10 bases and J by 9 bases, with 16 bases left in between. CDR3 protein: CATHRTVGSPLHF. The CDR3 bases are TGTGCCACCCATCGGACAGTCGGTTCACCCCTCCACTTT.

V and J are TRBV19 and TRBJ2-1, with 9 bases lining up with TRBD2. Trimming removed 4 bases from V and 5 bases from J; junction bases left unmatched: 3. Looked up from germline, CDR1 is LNHDA and CDR2 is SQIVND (reference sequence). The CDR3 runs to 14 residues. The CDR3 nucleotides are TGTGCCAGTAGTAGGGCTAGCGGGAACAATGAGCAGTTCTTC. Translating it yields CASSRASGNNEQFF.

This sequence joins TRBV11-2 and TRBJ1-1; D call uncertain. Germline CDR1 is SGHAT and CDR2 is FQNNGV. V lost 3 bases to trimming and J lost 4 bases, with 18 bases between them. This CDR3 region has 16 residues. Written as DNA, the CDR3 is TGTGCCAGCAGCTTCCCGATGACACGCAGGCCCACTGAAGCTTTCTTT. This translates into CASSFPMTRRPTEAFF.

V is TRBV30 and J is TRBJ1-5; the D gene is possibly TRBD1 (5 bases). The V and J ends lost 5 bases and 7 bases respectively, with 15 bases between them. The CDR3 has 13 residues. The germline gives CDR1 GTSNPN, CDR2 SVGIG (reference sequence). Here the CDR3 reads CAWDTTKGQPQHF. In DNA form, the CDR3 reads TGTGCCTGGGACACCACGAAGGGGCAGCCCCAGCATTTT.

The rearrangement joins TRBV24-1 to TRBJ2-5; 8 bases line up with TRBD1. Germline CDR1 KGHDR, CDR2 SFDVKD. V was clipped by 7 bases and J by 4 bases; unmatched bases: 7. The CDR3 runs to 14 residues. The CDR3 protein is CATSSGQGAETQYF. Written as DNA, the CDR3 is TGTGCCACCAGCTCAGGGCAGGGGGCAGAGACCCAGTACTTC.